A single sample is the source of the 10 T cell receptor beta chains below, sequenced in a study of blood T cells in healthy people across ages. A second PCR of roughly 7 to 11 cycles used a sample-barcoded 5' primer and a J-beta primer mix. TCRdb independently ran MiXCR on the 5' RACE reads; one entry per CDR3 protein. This repertoire shows over 750,000 distinct CDR3 sequences, roughly 25% found once; its top ten account for 9.4%. These records were also assigned to another study, of T cells of mothers and their children.

The sequencing sample was made of blood. These receptors were obtained from a boy younger than 18 in good health.

The chain joins TRBV7-9 to TRBJ1-4; 8 bases match TRBD1. Germline CDR1 SEHNR, CDR2 FQNEAQ (reference sequence). The junction had 5 bases not matched to a gene; V was cut back by 3 bases and J by 5 bases. There are 15 residues in the CDR3. In DNA form, the CDR3 reads TGTGCCAGCAGCTTCTACAGGGGGGTGAATGAAAAACTGTTTTTT. Translated: CASSFYRGVNEKLFF.

The V call is TRBV6-5, the J call TRBJ2-5; D gene ambiguous. The V and J ends lost 5 bases and 2 bases respectively, with 12 bases between them. CDR1 is MNHEY, CDR2 SVGAGI, per germline. The CDR3 is made up of 14 amino acids. CDR3 amino acids: CASSISIGQETQYF. CDR3 DNA sequence: TGTGCCAGCAGTATCTCTATCGGACAAGAGACCCAGTACTTC.

This chain joins TRBV28 and TRBJ2-1; D gene ambiguous. The CDR3 length is 16 residues. Germline V gene data show CDR1 as MDHEN and CDR2 as SYDVKM. The germline V and J ends were trimmed by 5 bases and 2 bases, with 16 bases remaining between them. CDR3: CASSPLPSRPYNEQFF. CDR3 sequence (DNA): TGTGCCAGCAGTCCCCTCCCGAGCCGCCCCTACAATGAGCAGTTCTTC. Supplemented by reference TRBV28 and TRBJ2-1, the full variable domain reads DVKVTQSSRYLVKRTGEKVFLECVQDMDHENMFWYRQDPGLGLRLIYFSYDVKMKEKGDIPEGYSVSREKKERFSLILESASTNQTSMYLCASSPLPSRPYNEQFFGPGTRLTVL.

J is TRBJ2-3 and V is TRBV12-3 or TRBV12-4; D gene uncertain. Trimming pared 3 bases from V and 2 bases from J, leaving 12 bases between. The CDR3 is 15 residues long. The CDR3 region is CASSFGKHNTDTQYF. The CDR3, as DNA: TGTGCCAGCAGTTTTGGCAAACATAACACAGATACGCAGTATTTT.

The rearrangement links TRBV29-1 to TRBJ2-7, with D tentatively TRBD2 (6 bases). Trimming removed 3 bases at V and 1 base at J, with 13 bases between. The germline CDR1 and CDR2 sequences are SQVTM and ANQGSEA. The CDR3 runs 14 residues. CDR3 sequence: CSVEVASVSYEQYF. CDR3 in DNA: TGCAGCGTTGAGGTGGCTAGCGTTTCCTACGAGCAGTACTTC.

V gene TRBV19 combines with J gene TRBJ1-1; maybe TRBD1 (5 bases). The CDR3 is made up of 15 amino acids. Germline CDR1 LNHDA, CDR2 SQIVND (reference sequence). Trimming took off 5 bases at V and 0 bases at J, with 13 bases between the two ends. The CDR3 DNA reads as TGTGCCAGTAGTTCAGGGTGGGAACTGAACACTGAAGCTTTCTTT. It codes for CASSSGWELNTEAFF.

The rearrangement uses TRBV11-2 and TRBJ2-7; D not certain. Trimming removed 1 base at V and 5 bases at J, with 6 bases between. This CDR3 has 12 residues. CDR1 is SGHAT, CDR2 FQNNGV, per germline. The CDR3 spells CASSLVYHEQYF. The CDR3 nucleotides read TGTGCCAGCAGCTTAGTTTACCACGAGCAGTACTTC.

This clonotype was picked up one time. At one of its ends the junction is not consistent with the germline gene, which may arise from a read error. V is TRBV6-1 and J is TRBJ2-5; 8 positions agree with TRBD1. Gene TRBJ2-1 matches the end of the DNA better, so the J call may be wrong. CDR1 is MNHNS and CDR2 is SASEGT in the germline V gene. The CDR3 covers 14 residues. Written as DNA, the CDR3 is TGTGCCTGCAGAGAAACAGGGGGTATTAGTGAGCAGTTCTTC. As protein: CACRETGGISEQFF.

This clonotype occurred a few times. This chain connects TRBV14 to TRBJ1-2; D gene unclear. The CDR3 is 13 amino acids. V was clipped by 6 bases and J by 4 bases, with 12 bases between them. Germline V gene data show CDR1 as SGHDN and CDR2 as FVKESK. This CDR3 is CASSPDGSYGYTF. The DNA of the CDR3 is TGTGCCAGCAGTCCTGACGGAAGCTATGGCTACACCTTC.

The chain employs TRBV28 and TRBJ2-5; TRBD1 is a possible D gene (6 bases). The CDR3 loop spans 14 amino acids. The germline CDR1 and CDR2 sequences are MDHEN and SYDVKM. V lost 5 bases and J 5 bases, leaving 15 bases between the germline ends. CDR3 residues: CASSRTALWETQYF. The CDR3 nucleotides are TGTGCCAGCAGTAGGACAGCCCTATGGGAGACCCAGTACTTC.